The entry that follows covers one T cell receptor (beta chain) sequence. Its antigen remains unidentified. No per-base quality is available; no much larger clone lies one base away. Other nucleotide sequences in the sample specify the same CDR3. The data belong to a study of beta chain features in type 1 diabetes (dated by TCRdb to 2017 to 2018). About the full investigation: No differences in mean age, gender distribution, total cell number or subset yield were found between patients and healthy donors. In the study, TCRB repertoires of sorted circulating CD4+ T cell subsets from recently diagnosed type 1 diabetes patients were compared with those of matched healthy donors. Whereas all 30 or so donors provided naive and central memory subsets, regulatory and stem cell-like memory subsets were isolated from just 8 patients and roughly 8 healthy donors. Across all samples, approximately 100 million sorted cells were examined, and cell number per subset correlated strongly with RNA yield. The research as a whole found: Shorter templates might have been favored by PCR, but patient and control samples were amplified and corrected together, so both groups would have been affected equally by any skew. Because the HLA sub-analyses included only small numbers of individuals, any influence of HLA type on TCRB rearrangement was left unresolved. Sequencing cDNA rather than genomic DNA could over-represent highly expressing activated cells, although activation and CD3 levels did not differ between groups. The naive, central memory and regulatory TCRB repertoires appeared to resemble one another more closely among patients than among healthy donors. Type 1 diabetes patients showed a moderate but significant shortening of TCRB CDR3 length in all four CD4+ subsets. At VDJ recombination sites, type 1 diabetes patients had fewer insertions and more deleted nucleotides, which implies abnormalities in thymic rearrangement.

The entire amount of isolated RNA was reverse transcribed using the High Capacity cDNA Reverse Transcription Kit, so the sequenced TCRB transcripts were expressed ones. Naive, central memory and regulatory T cell samples underwent deep immunoSEQ sequencing, averaging approximately 3.3 million total reads per sample. After sorted cells were lysed in RLT buffer, RNA was extracted with DNase-treated RNeasy Micro or Mini kits, with the choice depending on cell number. To prevent cross-contamination, each cell subset was processed individually, whereas patient and healthy donor samples were processed jointly. The immunoSEQ multiplex PCR was used to amplify TCRB sequences from cDNA, generating 87-bp fragments that spanned the CDR3 region. Sequencing of the amplicons was done on the Illumina HiSeq platform. As for how the authors treated the data: Synthetic template baselines were used to correct PCR bias computationally, reads within Hamming distance 2 were collapsed together, and singletons that could not be merged were discarded. Reads were aligned against IMGT so that V, D and J genes, CDR3 length and insertions or deletions at six rearrangement sites could be assigned. Within each subset, clonotype counts were normalized to the number of sorted cells before true diversity and Gini coefficients were calculated with the tcR R package. The overlap coefficient, calculated on TCRB nucleotide sequences, was used to quantify repertoire sharing. TCRdb took this table from immuneACCESS and kept in-frame rearrangements with V and J called. Such tables lack part of the clones; where checked against another copy, unresolved V genes explain under half of the gap, and the rest is unexplained. The DNA gave D and trimming, while V, J and clone size come from that table. The sample data list nearly 350,000 clones, and around 9% of these were observed just once. The biggest ten clones account for over 0.95% of the sample.

A single peripheral blood draw of approximately 120 mL on average was collected from each donor into heparinised tubes. Using a panel that included CD45RO, CCR7, CD25, CD127, CD95 and CD27, naive, central memory, regulatory and stem cell-like memory CD4+ T cells were sorted on a BD FACSAria II. All sorted populations exceeded 95% purity. PBMCs were separated immediately by Lymphoprep density gradient centrifugation and were stained directly, without being cultured. Samples were stained and sorted in pairs, with one healthy donor and one patient per experiment, so that batch effects were minimized. V is cut back by 2 bases and J by 4 bases, with 5 bases in the junction unmatched. CDR1 SGHAT and CDR2 FQNNGV were looked up in the germline V gene. Inclusive of the bounding cysteine and phenylalanine, the CDR3 is 16 residues long. The read is trimmed to its CDR3 DNA, 48 bases read in frame from base 1.

Sample: central memory CD4+ T cells from blood. The rearranged segments are TRBV11-2 and TRBJ2-1, with TRBD2 matching 10 junction bases. The sequence was collected from a man aged 30 to 39 with type 1 diabetes. The nucleotide sequence is TGTGCCAGCAGCTTAAGGCTAGCGGGGGTTTACAATGAGCAGTTCTTC. It translates as CASSLRLAGVYNEQFF.